The clone carrying this T cell receptor (beta chain) was seen a single time. The antigen is unknown. CDR1 is SGHRS and CDR2 is YFSETQ in the germline V gene. This CDR3 contains 14 residues. The V segment lost 0 bases and the J segment 6 bases; nucleotides outside the gene matches: 1. The time point is: baseline, week 1 (first vaccination visit). Treatment of the sample: pre-vaccination baseline after standard-of-care therapy. This sample was included in a study of a mutant IDH1 vaccine in newly diagnosed glioma. Study results and caveats: Most patients, around 93%, showed vaccine-induced immune responses. Pseudoprogression appeared independent of alterations in top peripheral clonotypes.

TCRdb's table, derived via immunoSEQ multiplex PCR, lists solely in-frame clones and lacks some. Of about 92,000 clones listed, about four fifths are singletons. The input for sequencing was PBMCs, taken from a glioma patient treated with radiotherapy, temozolomide or both. The rearrangement joins TRBV5-1 to TRBJ2-3, with 10 nucleotides matching TRBD2. This sequence originates from a man aged 40-49 years with glioma. CDR3 coding DNA: TGCGCCAGCAGCTTGGAACTAGCGGGGGATACGCAGTATTTT. Translated, it gives CASSLELAGDTQYF.